The text below deals with one T cell receptor beta chain. Antigen unknown. The sample is drawn from a study of response to subunit inactivated influenza vaccine. MiXCR was run by TCRdb on the RT-PCR reads, yielding one entry per CDR3 protein. The data contain 500,000 or so distinct CDR3 sequences, 16% of them singletons. Broader study findings: The authors suggested that every seasonal influenza vaccination recruits few new T cells.

Germline-derived CDR1 and CDR2 are SNHLY and FYNNEI. There are 16 residues in the CDR3. The J segment lost 9 bases and the V segment lost 4 bases, leaving 9 bases of the junction unmatched. The chain employs TRBV2 and TRBJ1-6; 10 bases match TRBD1. The sample consisted of CD4+ T cells sorted from PBMCs, taken roughly 24 months after vaccination. The sequence derives from a man between 50 and 69 years old who received an inactivated influenza vaccine. In DNA form, the CDR3 reads TGTGCCAGCAGTGGTGGGACAGGGGTATATGGTTCACCCCTCCACTTT. Translation: CASSGGTGVYGSPLHF.